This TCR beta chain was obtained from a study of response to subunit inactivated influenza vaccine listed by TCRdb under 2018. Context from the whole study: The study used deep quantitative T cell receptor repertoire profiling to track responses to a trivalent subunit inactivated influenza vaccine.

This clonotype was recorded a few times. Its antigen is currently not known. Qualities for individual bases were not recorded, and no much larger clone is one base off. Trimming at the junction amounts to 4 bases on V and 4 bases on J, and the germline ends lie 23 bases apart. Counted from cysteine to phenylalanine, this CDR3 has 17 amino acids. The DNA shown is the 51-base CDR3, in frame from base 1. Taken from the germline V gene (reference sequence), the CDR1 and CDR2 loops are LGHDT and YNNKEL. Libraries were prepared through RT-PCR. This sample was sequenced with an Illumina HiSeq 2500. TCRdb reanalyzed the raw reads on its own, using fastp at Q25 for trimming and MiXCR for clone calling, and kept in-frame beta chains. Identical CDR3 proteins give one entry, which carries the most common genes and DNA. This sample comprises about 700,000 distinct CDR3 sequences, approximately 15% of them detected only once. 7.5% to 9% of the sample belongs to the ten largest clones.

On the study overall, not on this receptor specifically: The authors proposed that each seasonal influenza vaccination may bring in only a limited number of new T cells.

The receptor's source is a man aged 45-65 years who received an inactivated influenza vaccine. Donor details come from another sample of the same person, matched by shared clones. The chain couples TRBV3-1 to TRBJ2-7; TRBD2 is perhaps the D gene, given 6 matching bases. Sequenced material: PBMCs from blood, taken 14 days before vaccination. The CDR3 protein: CASSPKETSAGFYEQYF. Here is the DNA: TGTGCCAGCAGCCCTAAAGAGACTTCCGCGGGGTTTTACGAGCAGTACTTC.